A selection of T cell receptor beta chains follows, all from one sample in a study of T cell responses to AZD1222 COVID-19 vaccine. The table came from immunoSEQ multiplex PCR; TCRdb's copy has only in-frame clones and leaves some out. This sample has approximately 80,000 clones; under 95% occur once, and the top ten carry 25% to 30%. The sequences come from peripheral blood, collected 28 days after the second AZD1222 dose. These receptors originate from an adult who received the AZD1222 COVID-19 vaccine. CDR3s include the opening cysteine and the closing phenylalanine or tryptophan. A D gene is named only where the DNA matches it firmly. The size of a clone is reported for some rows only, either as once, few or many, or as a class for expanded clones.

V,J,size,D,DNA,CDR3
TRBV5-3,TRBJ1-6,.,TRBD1,TGTGCCAGAAGCAAGGGGACAGGGAGGAGGAATTCACCCCTCCACTTT,CARSKGTGRRNSPLHF
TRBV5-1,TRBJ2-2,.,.,TGCGCCAGCAGGAGGACGTTTTGGGAGCTGTTTTTT,CASRRTFWELFF
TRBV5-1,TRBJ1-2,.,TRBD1,TGCGCCAGCAGCCGGACAGGGGATGGCTACACCTTC,CASSRTGDGYTF
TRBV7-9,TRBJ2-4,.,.,TGTGCCAGCAGCTTAGGGGCCGGGGGCGGTTTTAACATTCAGTACTTC,CASSLGAGGGFNIQYF
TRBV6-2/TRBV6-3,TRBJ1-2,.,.,TGTGCCAGCAGTTCTACCACAGGGACCGGCTACACCTTC,CASSSTTGTGYTF
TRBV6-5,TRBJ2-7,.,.,TGTGCCAGCAGCTCGTCGGGCTCTGGCCAGTACTTC,CASSSSGSGQYF
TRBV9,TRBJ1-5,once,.,TGTGCCAGCAGCGTGACCCCAGGGGTCAATCAGCCCCAGCATTTT,CASSVTPGVNQPQHF
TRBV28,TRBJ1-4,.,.,TGTGCCAGCAGTTTCTTCTCAACTAATGAAAAACTGTTTTTT,CASSFFSTNEKLFF
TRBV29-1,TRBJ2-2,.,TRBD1,TGCAGCGTGGCGGACAGGGGGGCGAACACCGGGGAGCTGTTTTTT,CSVADRGANTGELFF
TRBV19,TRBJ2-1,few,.,TGTGCCAGTAGTATCGGTGGTCGGGAGCAGTTCTTC,CASSIGGREQFF
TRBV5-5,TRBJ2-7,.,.,TGTGCCAGCAGCTTGGGAGGTCTAGGCTACGAGCAGTACTTC,CASSLGGLGYEQYF
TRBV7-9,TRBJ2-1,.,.,TGTGCCAGCAGCCGACCGTCGGGACTCCCTTACAATGAGCAGTTCTTC,CASSRPSGLPYNEQFF
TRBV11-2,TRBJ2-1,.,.,TGTGCCAGTAGCTATAGCGGAGGCTCCTACAATGAGCAGTTCTTC,CASSYSGGSYNEQFF